A selection of T cell receptor beta chains follows, all from one sample in a study of cytomegalovirus exposure and HLA in healthy donors. Produced via immunoSEQ multiplex PCR; TCRdb's table is partial and in-frame only. The profile shows roughly 150,000 clones, around 80% of them singletons. Input material: PBMCs. These receptors all stem from a boy between 2 and 10 years old in good health and CMV-seronegative. Both conserved end residues are trimmed from each CDR3. Fields, in order: V gene, J gene, CDR3 protein.

V gene: TRBV18
J gene: TRBJ2-7
CDR3 protein: ASSPPSGGAYEQY

V gene: TRBV27
J gene: TRBJ2-1
CDR3 protein: ASSGLVRNEQF

V gene: TRBV10-3
J gene: TRBJ1-3
CDR3 protein: AISDDRTPRGNTIY

V gene: TRBV7-8
J gene: TRBJ1-5
CDR3 protein: ASLPSRGRLDQPQH

V gene: TRBV5-1
J gene: TRBJ2-7
CDR3 protein: ASSLGTTGGQY

V gene: TRBV5-1
J gene: TRBJ2-5
CDR3 protein: ASSLPPGGNRETQY

V gene: TRBV4-3
J gene: TRBJ2-7
CDR3 protein: ASSQDGVAGQPYEQY

V gene: TRBV19
J gene: TRBJ1-3
CDR3 protein: ASSRPTGSGNTIY

V gene: TRBV19
J gene: TRBJ2-5
CDR3 protein: ASSLTGGSKETQY

V gene: TRBV30
J gene: TRBJ2-5
CDR3 protein: ARSSGGSAETQY

V gene: TRBV10-3
J gene: TRBJ2-1
CDR3 protein: AISGAGGNEQF

V gene: TRBV7-5
J gene: TRBJ1-4
CDR3 protein: VRSFGRQITNEKLF

V gene: TRBV7-9
J gene: TRBJ2-1
CDR3 protein: ASSLEGITTEQF

V gene: TRBV5-4
J gene: TRBJ2-4
CDR3 protein: ASSPGRQGVPRAKNIQY

V gene: TRBV7-9
J gene: TRBJ2-7
CDR3 protein: SIFFKQKAAYEQY

V gene: TRBV14
J gene: TRBJ1-4
CDR3 protein: ASSQVTGRWEKLF

V gene: TRBV4-3
J gene: TRBJ2-1
CDR3 protein: ASSWVVAQLTYNEQF

V gene: TRBV10-1
J gene: TRBJ2-7
CDR3 protein: ASSERGQCYEQY

V gene: TRBV19
J gene: TRBJ1-2
CDR3 protein: ASRPRTEYGYT

V gene: TRBV7-9
J gene: TRBJ1-1
CDR3 protein: SSSLQGAEAF

V gene: TRBV6-1
J gene: TRBJ1-5
CDR3 protein: ASAVVSHGPQH

V gene: TRBV11-2
J gene: TRBJ2-1
CDR3 protein: ASSLLTSGYNEQF

V gene: TRBV19
J gene: TRBJ1-4
CDR3 protein: ASSRDRNEKLF

V gene: TRBV28
J gene: TRBJ1-5
CDR3 protein: ASSSLRGSQPQH

V gene: TRBV7-2
J gene: TRBJ1-5
CDR3 protein: ASSLFMGVGALSKPQH

V gene: TRBV6-1
J gene: TRBJ1-4
CDR3 protein: ASSESRMYKLF

V gene: TRBV9
J gene: TRBJ1-2
CDR3 protein: ASSVGWQGAYYGYT

V gene: TRBV20-1
J gene: TRBJ1-1
CDR3 protein: SARVKAF